A single sample is the source of the 9 T cell receptor beta chains below, sequenced in a study of T cell repertoires in cytomegalovirus infection. Antigen specificity for these receptors is unknown. Via MiXCR, TCRdb re-called the reads, giving one row per CDR3 protein. This table has tens of thousands of distinct CDR3 sequences, approximately 19% appearing once. The sequences come from CD8+ T cells from cultured PBMCs, collected from culture after CMV antigen stimulation. Receptor source: a human donor in good health (CMV status not recorded). Some clones in this sample may be carry-over from other donors' samples.

CDR3 residues: CASSSSGGPSYNEQFF. CDR3 nucleotide sequence: TGTGCCAGCAGCTCTAGCGGGGGGCCCTCCTACAATGAGCAGTTCTTC. This chain connects TRBV11-3 to TRBJ2-1; 11 nucleotides align to TRBD2. The CDR3 loop spans 16 amino acids. V was pared by 4 bases and J by 0 bases, with 2 bases of the junction left unmatched. CDR1 SGHNT and CDR2 YENEEA come from the germline V gene.

This clonotype was counted between two and nine times. CDR3 DNA: TGTGCCACCAGTGATTTGGGGGACAATGAGCAGTTCTTC. As protein: CATSDLGDNEQFF. V is TRBV24-1 and J is TRBJ2-1, with D hard to call. Trimming removed 0 bases at V and 5 bases at J, with 4 bases between. This CDR3 has 13 residues. Germline-derived CDR1 and CDR2 are KGHDR and SFDVKD.

A few counts support this clonotype. This sequence joins TRBV30 and TRBJ2-3; no definite D call. This CDR3 contains 12 residues. Trimming removed 5 bases at V and 6 bases at J, with 12 bases between. Looked up from germline, CDR1 is GTSNPN and CDR2 is SVGIG (reference sequence). Here the CDR3 reads CAWWGGEDTQYF. The CDR3 nucleotides are TGTGCCTGGTGGGGTGGTGAGGATACGCAGTATTTT.

This clonotype is labeled as medium-sized (0.01 to 0.1%). The chain joins TRBV7-9 to TRBJ2-7, with D maybe TRBD2 (6 bases). Between the trimmed V and J ends, which lost 10 bases and 1 base, there was a span of 8 bases. The germline gives CDR1 SEHNR, CDR2 FQNEAQ (reference sequence). CDR3 length: 11 residues. The CDR3, as DNA: TGTGCCACGGGGGATTCCTACGAGCAGTACTTC. This gives the protein CATGDSYEQYF. The full variable domain, in which reference TRBV7-9 and TRBJ2-7 provide the parts outside the CDR3, is DTGVSQNPRHKITKRGQNVTFRCDPISEHNRLYWYRQTLGQGPEFLTYFQNEAQLEKSRLLSDRFSAERPKGSFSTLEIQRTEQGDSAMYLCATGDSYEQYFGPGTRLTVT.

This clonotype was recorded many times. This chain uses TRBV12-3 or TRBV12-4 with TRBJ2-5, with 8 bases lining up with TRBD1. Losses at the gene ends were 4 bases for V and 5 bases for J; bases not matched to a gene: 9. The CDR3 extends over 15 amino acids. CDR3 sequence (DNA): TGTGCCAGCAGTTCCGCGACAGGGGAGGAGGAGACCCAGTACTTC. This encodes CASSSATGEEETQYF.

This clonotype was recorded at least ten times. This chain joins TRBV4-3 and TRBJ2-1; TRBD1 matches 11 bases. CDR1 and CDR2 from the germline V gene are LGHNA and YSLEER. The trim removed 1 base at V and 1 base at J, leaving 9 bases unmatched. The CDR3 covers 19 residues. Here the CDR3 DNA reads TGCGCCAGCAGCCAAGGGACAGGGGGCACACTACGGTCCTACAATGAGCAGTTCTTC. It is translated as CASSQGTGGTLRSYNEQFF.

This chain links TRBV7-9 with TRBJ2-1, with D possibly TRBD2 on 6 matching bases. The germline gives CDR1 SEHNR, CDR2 FQNEAQ (reference sequence). The V end lost 1 base, the J end lost 2 bases, and 9 bases lay between the germline ends. CDR3 length equals 15 residues. Here the CDR3 reads CASSLGGGAYNEQFF. The CDR3 DNA reads as TGTGCCAGCAGCTTAGGTGGAGGGGCCTACAATGAGCAGTTCTTC.

This clonotype was recorded only once. Relative to the germline gene, one junction end is altered; a read error may explain this. The chain couples TRBV9 to TRBJ2-3, with a possible D match to TRBD2 (5 bases). The CDR3 runs 15 residues. Germline CDR1 SGDLS, CDR2 YYNGEE. This CDR3 is CASSSPLLGTDTQYF. The CDR3 bases are TGCGCCTCTAGCTCTCCCTTACTGGGCACAGATACGCAGTATTTT.

This clonotype was counted a few times. The rearrangement links TRBV28 to TRBJ2-7, with TRBD1 matching over 8 bases. The CDR3 consists of 12 residues. Per the germline V gene, CDR1 is MDHEN and CDR2 is SYDVKM. V trimming: 5 bases; J trimming: 5 bases; junction bases outside the gene matches: 2. The CDR3 sequence is CASSVTGDEQYF. In DNA, the CDR3 is TGTGCCAGCAGTGTGACAGGGGACGAGCAGTACTTC.